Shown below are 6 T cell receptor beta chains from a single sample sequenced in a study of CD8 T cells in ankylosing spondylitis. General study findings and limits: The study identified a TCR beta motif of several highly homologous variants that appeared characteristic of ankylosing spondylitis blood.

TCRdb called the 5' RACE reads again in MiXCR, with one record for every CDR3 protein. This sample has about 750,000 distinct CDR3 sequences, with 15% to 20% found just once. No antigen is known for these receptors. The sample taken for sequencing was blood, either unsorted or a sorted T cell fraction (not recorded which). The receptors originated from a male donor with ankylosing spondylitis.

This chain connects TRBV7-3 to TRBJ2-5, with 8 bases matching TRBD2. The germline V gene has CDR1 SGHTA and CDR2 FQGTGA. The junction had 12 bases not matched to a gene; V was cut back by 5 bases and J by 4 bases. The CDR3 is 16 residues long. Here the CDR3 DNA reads TGTGCCAGCAGCCCTCAACCGGGACTAGGAGGAGAGACCCAGTACTTC. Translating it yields CASSPQPGLGGETQYF.

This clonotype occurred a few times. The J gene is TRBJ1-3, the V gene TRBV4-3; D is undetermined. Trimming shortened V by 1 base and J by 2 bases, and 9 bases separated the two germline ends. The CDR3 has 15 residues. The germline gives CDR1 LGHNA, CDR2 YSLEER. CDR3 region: CASSQAVGPGNTIYF. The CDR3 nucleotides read TGCGCCAGCAGCCAAGCCGTAGGGCCTGGAAACACCATATATTTT.

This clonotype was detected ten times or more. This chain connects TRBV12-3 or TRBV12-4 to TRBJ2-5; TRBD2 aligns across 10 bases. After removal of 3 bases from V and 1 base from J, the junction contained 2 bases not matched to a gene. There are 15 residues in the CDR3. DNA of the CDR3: TGTGCCAGCAGTTTTCTAGCGGGGGCCCAAGAGACCCAGTACTTC. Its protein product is CASSFLAGAQETQYF.

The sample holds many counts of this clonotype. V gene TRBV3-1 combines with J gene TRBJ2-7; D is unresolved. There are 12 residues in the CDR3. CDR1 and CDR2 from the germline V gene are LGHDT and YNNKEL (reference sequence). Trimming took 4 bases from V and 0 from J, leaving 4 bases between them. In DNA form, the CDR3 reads TGTGCCAGCAGCCGACTCTCCTACGAGCAGTACTTC. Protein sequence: CASSRLSYEQYF.

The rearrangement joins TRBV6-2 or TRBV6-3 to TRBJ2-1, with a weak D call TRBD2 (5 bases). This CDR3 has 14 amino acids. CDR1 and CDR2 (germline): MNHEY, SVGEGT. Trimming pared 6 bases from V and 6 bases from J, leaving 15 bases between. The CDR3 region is CASRELVASNEQFF. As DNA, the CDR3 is TGTGCCAGCAGAGAATTGGTAGCGTCCAATGAGCAGTTCTTC.

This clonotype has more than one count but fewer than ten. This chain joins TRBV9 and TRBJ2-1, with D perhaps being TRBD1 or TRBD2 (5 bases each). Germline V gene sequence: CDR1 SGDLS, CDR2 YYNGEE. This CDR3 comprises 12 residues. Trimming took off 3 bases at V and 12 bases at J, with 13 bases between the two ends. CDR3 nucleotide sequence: TGTGCCAGCAGCGCGAGCCGGGGCGGGCAGTTCTTC. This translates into CASSASRGGQFF.